These T cell receptor beta chains were read from a single sample in a study of blood T cell repertoires in COVID-19. Profiled with immunoSEQ multiplex PCR; TCRdb holds only in-frame clones, not every one. The data contain roughly 180,000 clones, more than 85% of them singletons. The sequenced sample consisted of peripheral blood. The receptors come from a woman in her thirties with active or convalescent COVID-19. Each CDR3 is given with its conserved first and last residue. Expanded clones are given a class, and other clones once, few, many or no size at all.

>NA|TRBV5-4|TRBJ2-3
CASSLQESISDTQYF
>few|TRBV28|TRBJ2-3
CASGRGDTQYF
>NA|TRBV18|TRBJ1-6
CASSPYARAQSWNNSPLHF
>NA|TRBV11-3|TRBJ2-7
CASSSGQGYEQYF
>NA|TRBV4-2|TRBJ2-7
CASSQELERHYEQYF
>once|TRBV6-4|TRBJ2-3
CASSELAGGRTDTQYF
>once|TRBV3-1/TRBV3-2|TRBJ1-1
CASSQVPRNTEAFF
>NA|TRBV7-2|TRBJ2-7
CASSTTSAGASREQYF
>NA|TRBV6-5|TRBJ1-1
CASGALAEAFF
>NA|TRBV2|TRBJ2-1
CASRGRLAGGGEKQFF
>NA|TRBV7-7|TRBJ1-6
CASSPDRGRSPLHF
>NA|TRBV19|TRBJ2-3
CASSSGGASSGADTQYF
>NA|TRBV6-5|TRBJ1-6
CASSYGASYNSPLHF
>NA|TRBV5-4|TRBJ1-1
CASSSGHLNTEAFF
>NA|TRBV7-8|TRBJ2-7
CASSPRPSGDHYEQYF
>NA|TRBV5-1|TRBJ2-2
CASKTSRVNTGELFF
>once|TRBV28|TRBJ1-4
CASSTQRLGSEKLFF
>few|TRBV14|TRBJ2-7
CASSARREAYEQYF
>NA|TRBV27|TRBJ1-1
CASSFSPRNPTEAFF
>NA|TRBV19|TRBJ1-3
CASRRQDGGNTIYF
>NA|TRBV20-1|TRBJ1-1
CSATDRVTEAFF
>NA|TRBV5-8|TRBJ1-5
CASSGWDRPSRVPQHF
>NA|TRBV5-1|TRBJ2-1
CASSLQPVPEDEQFF
>once|TRBV19|TRBJ1-2
CASSIPGDRSEGYTF
>NA|TRBV4-2|TRBJ1-1
CASSQAQGNTEAFF
>NA|TRBV28|TRBJ2-2
CASSSPRQGRNTGELFF
>NA|TRBV5-4|TRBJ2-2
CASSSPGRGAITGELFF
>NA|TRBV6-6|TRBJ1-5
CASSYGANQPQHF
>NA|TRBV10-2|TRBJ1-2
CASSDPGRGPSYGYTF
>NA|TRBV24-1|TRBJ2-2
CATRSGTGGFGELFF
>NA|TRBV28|TRBJ2-7
CASSFRGLEQYF
>NA|TRBV10-3|TRBJ1-1
CAISENVGTEAFF
>once|TRBV7-9|TRBJ1-2
CASSNRDREPNYGYTF
>NA|TRBV28|TRBJ2-3
CASSPSGLAGDTDTQYF
>NA|TRBV11-3|TRBJ2-3
CASSLGAGGLDTQYF
>NA|TRBV6-6|TRBJ1-2
CASSLTGGREYGYTF
>NA|TRBV11-3|TRBJ1-1
CASSFGRGAVTEAFF
>NA|TRBV19|TRBJ1-4
CASSHSATNEKLFF
>NA|TRBV14|TRBJ1-1
CASSLSGTGVTEAFF
>NA|TRBV4-2|TRBJ1-5
CASSQTPSGWPQHF
>once|TRBV28|TRBJ2-7
CASRGSTYEQYF
>NA|TRBV10-2|TRBJ1-2
CASSGNRDYGYTF
>NA|TRBV10-1|TRBJ2-5
CASSESRDRRRETQYF
>NA|TRBV5-5|TRBJ1-4
CASSLSHRGQNEKLFF
>NA|TRBV18|TRBJ1-1
CASSFGQGPTEAFF
>NA|TRBV6-5|TRBJ1-6
CASRRAVNSPLHF
>once|TRBV6-6|TRBJ2-7
CASGDRAAYEQYF
>NA|TRBV10-1|TRBJ2-4
CASSEGGEGNIQYF
>NA|TRBV7-2|TRBJ1-2
CASSADGSYGYTF
>NA|TRBV5-1|TRBJ1-4
CASSYASPGQGTRGLFF
>NA|TRBV3-1/TRBV3-2|TRBJ1-1
CASSGGGIKRAEAFF
>NA|TRBV14|TRBJ2-5
CASSRAGTPQETQYF
>few|TRBV7-9|TRBJ1-1
CASSPPRGKGTEAFF
>NA|TRBV11-3|TRBJ1-2
CASSSRTGGGSGYTF
>once|TRBV10-3|TRBJ1-5
CAISDPHSSNQPQHF
>NA|TRBV4-1|TRBJ1-1
CASSQGQGAFF
>NA|TRBV7-9|TRBJ2-1
CASSFLRRRGSGSYNEQFF
>NA|TRBV9|TRBJ2-3
CASSVGLTSTDTQYF
>NA|TRBV28|TRBJ2-1
CASSKNFAGTIIFF
>NA|TRBV7-2|TRBJ2-5
CASSVLQGNGLQYF